One sample yielded the 2 T cell receptor beta chains listed below, sequenced in a study of response to subunit inactivated influenza vaccine. From the RT-PCR reads, TCRdb called clonotypes with MiXCR, one entry per CDR3 protein. This sample yields almost 600,000 distinct CDR3 sequences, of which approximately 15% are seen a single time; 11% belongs to the top ten. Sequenced material: PBMCs from blood, taken 12 days after vaccination. The receptor source for this set is a man aged 45-65 years who received an inactivated influenza vaccine.

The rearrangement uses TRBV2 and TRBJ2-5, with 11 positions matching TRBD2. The CDR3 sequence is 16 residues long. V was pared by 4 bases and J by 2 bases, with 6 bases of the junction left unmatched. In germline, CDR1 is SNHLY, CDR2 FYNNEI. The CDR3 coding sequence is TGTGCCAGCAGTGGAGCTAGCGGGGGGCTACAAGAGACCCAGTACTTC. It yields the protein CASSGASGGLQETQYF.

In its sample, this clonotype was seen many times. The chain joins TRBV5-1 to TRBJ1-1, with 10 nucleotides matching TRBD1. Trimming at V came to 5 bases and at J to 5 bases, leaving 3 bases not matched to a gene. Germline CDR1 is SGHRS and CDR2 is YFSETQ. The CDR3 is 13 amino acids. CDR3 DNA sequence: TGCGCCAGCAGGGCGGGACAGGGGACTGAAGCTTTCTTT. Translation gives CASRAGQGTEAFF.